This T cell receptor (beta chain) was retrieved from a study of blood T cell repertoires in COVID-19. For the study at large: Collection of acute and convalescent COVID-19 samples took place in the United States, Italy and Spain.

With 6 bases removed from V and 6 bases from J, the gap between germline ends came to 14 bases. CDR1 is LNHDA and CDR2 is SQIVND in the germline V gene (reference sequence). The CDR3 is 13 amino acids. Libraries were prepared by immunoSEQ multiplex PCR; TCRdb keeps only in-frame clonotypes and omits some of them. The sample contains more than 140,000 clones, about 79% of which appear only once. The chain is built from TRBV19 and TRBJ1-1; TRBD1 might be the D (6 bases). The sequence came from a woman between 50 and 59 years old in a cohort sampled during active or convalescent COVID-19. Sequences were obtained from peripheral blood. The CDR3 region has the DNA TGTGCCAGTAGACTTCGACAGGTGCCTGAAGCTTTCTTT. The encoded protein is CASRLRQVPEAFF. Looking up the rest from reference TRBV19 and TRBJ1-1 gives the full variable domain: DGGITQSPKYLFRKEGQNVTLSCEQNLNHDAMYWYRQDPGQGLRLIYYSQIVNDFQKGDIAEGYSVSREKKESFPLTVTSAQKNPTAFYLCASRLRQVPEAFFGQGTRLTVV.